This is a list of T cell receptor beta chains from one sample in a study of shared clonotypes between healthy human individuals. The repertoire was sequenced with immunoSEQ multiplex PCR; TCRdb's copy has only in-frame clones and lacks some. The table lists about 2.2 million clones, 85% to 95% of them singletons. Sequenced: naive CD8+ T cells from PBMCs. The source of these receptors is a man in his late teens or twenties in good health. Some clones in this sample may be carry-over from other donors' samples. Both conserved end residues are part of each CDR3. A D gene is named only where the DNA matches it firmly. The size field is filled for only some rows; it gives once, few, many or a size class.

V	J	size	D	CDR3	DNA
TRBV2	TRBJ1-1	-	-	CASSVRGTMNTEAFF	TGTGCCAGCAGTGTAAGGGGCACGATGAACACTGAAGCTTTCTTT
TRBV13	TRBJ2-5	-	TRBD1	CASSPRDRGHQETQYF	TGTGCCAGCAGCCCCCGGGACAGGGGTCACCAAGAGACCCAGTACTTC
TRBV27	TRBJ1-5	-	-	CASTEYYSNQPQHF	TGTGCCAGCACGGAATACTATAGCAATCAGCCCCAGCATTTT
TRBV4-2	TRBJ2-1	-	TRBD2	CASSPAASGYNEQFF	TGTGCCAGCAGCCCCGCGGCTAGCGGATACAATGAGCAGTTCTTC
TRBV7-9	TRBJ1-2	-	-	CASSMTVSYGYTF	TGTGCCAGCAGCATGACAGTGTCCTATGGCTACACCTTC
TRBV9	TRBJ2-3	-	TRBD2	CASKPTSGTDTQYF	TGTGCCAGTAAACCTACTAGCGGAACAGATACGCAGTATTTT
TRBV7-9	TRBJ2-7	-	TRBD2	CASSSGLENEQYF	TGTGCCAGCAGCTCGGGACTAGAAAATGAGCAGTACTTC
TRBV7-9	TRBJ2-2	-	-	CASSLEIKTDLNTGELFF	TGTGCCAGCAGCTTAGAGATCAAGACGGATCTTAACACCGGGGAGCTGTTTTTT
TRBV4-1	TRBJ2-1	-	-	CASSEGHYNEQFF	TGCGCCAGCAGCGAGGGGCATTACAATGAGCAGTTCTTC
TRBV19	TRBJ1-2	-	-	CASSMVTANGYTF	TGTGCCAGTAGTATGGTGACAGCGAACGGCTACACCTTC
TRBV7-3	TRBJ2-2	-	-	CASSGAPGDVGELFF	TGTGCCAGCAGCGGGGCGCCCGGGGACGTCGGGGAGCTGTTTTTT
TRBV6-5	TRBJ1-1	-	-	CASRDGPMNTEAFF	TGTGCCAGCAGAGACGGTCCCATGAACACTGAAGCTTTCTTT
TRBV10-3	TRBJ1-5	-	TRBD1	CAISDRQGYNQPQHF	TGTGCCATCAGTGATCGACAGGGGTACAATCAGCCCCAGCATTTT
TRBV25-1	TRBJ2-7	-	TRBD2	CASSELAGGGLEQYF	TGTGCCAGCAGTGAATTAGCGGGAGGGGGCCTCGAGCAGTACTTC
TRBV21-1	TRBJ2-4	-	-	CASSKGRGTGAKNIQYF	TGTGCCAGCAGCAAAGGGCGAGGGACCGGGGCCAAAAACATTCAGTACTTC
TRBV7-9	TRBJ2-5	-	-	CASNLQGSQTQYF	TGTGCCAGCAACCTACAGGGATCGCAGACCCAGTACTTC
TRBV6-6	TRBJ1-4	-	-	CASSWGQAEKLFF	TGTGCCAGCAGTTGGGGACAAGCTGAAAAACTGTTTTTT
TRBV30	TRBJ2-7	-	-	CAWIGVGYEQYF	TGTGCCTGGATCGGGGTAGGCTACGAGCAGTACTTC
TRBV6-5	TRBJ2-3	once	-	CASSPGAGTQYF	TGTGCCAGCAGCCCCGGCGCAGGTACGCAGTATTTT
TRBV29-1	TRBJ2-2	-	TRBD1	CSVVIRDSPDLNTGELFF	TGCAGCGTCGTTATCCGGGACAGCCCCGACCTAAACACCGGGGAGCTGTTTTTT
TRBV29-1	TRBJ2-7	-	-	CSVVYLSGGDEQYF	TGCAGCGTTGTATACCTCAGTGGTGGCGACGAGCAGTACTTC
TRBV19	TRBJ1-5	-	-	CASSASGNNQPQHF	TGTGCCAGTAGTGCGTCAGGCAACAATCAGCCCCAGCATTTT
TRBV9	TRBJ2-1	once	TRBD2	CASSGGTSLANEQFF	TGTGCCAGCAGCGGGGGGACTAGCCTGGCGAATGAGCAGTTCTTC
TRBV6-5	TRBJ2-1	-	-	CASSLSSSYSNNEQFF	TGTGCCAGCAGTTTGTCCTCCTCCTACTCGAACAATGAGCAGTTCTTC
TRBV12-2	TRBJ2-1	-	-	CARGRWESYNEQFF	TGTGCAAGGGGGAGGTGGGAGTCCTACAATGAGCAGTTCTTC
TRBV5-1	TRBJ2-5	-	TRBD1	CASSLVGQGFEETQYF	TGCGCCAGCAGCTTGGTGGGACAGGGGTTCGAAGAGACCCAGTACTTC
TRBV19	TRBJ1-5	-	-	CASRPGDWVNQPQHF	TGTGCCAGTAGACCTGGGGACTGGGTCAATCAGCCCCAGCATTTT
TRBV4-1	TRBJ2-7	-	-	CASSQDRAYEQYF	TGCGCCAGCAGCCAAGATCGAGCCTACGAGCAGTACTTC
TRBV28	TRBJ1-2	-	-	CTSSLMAPYGYTF	TGTACCAGCAGTTTGATGGCACCCTATGGCTACACCTTC
TRBV9	TRBJ1-3	-	TRBD1	CASSVGGTGSPGNTIYF	TGTGCCAGCAGCGTAGGCGGGACAGGGTCCCCTGGAAACACCATATATTTT
TRBV7-8	TRBJ2-7	-	-	CASSPEGASEQYF	TGTGCCAGCAGCCCCGAGGGTGCATCCGAGCAGTACTTC
TRBV7-9	TRBJ2-7	-	TRBD2	CASSLFSASTGGSYEQYF	TGTGCCAGCAGCTTATTTAGCGCGTCTACGGGGGGTTCCTACGAGCAGTACTTC
TRBV5-1	TRBJ2-7	-	-	CASSLRGQQYF	TGCGCCAGCAGCTTGCGGGGGCAGCAGTACTTC
TRBV7-6	TRBJ2-1	-	-	CASSLYGGRRYNEQFF	TGTGCCAGCAGCTTGTACGGGGGCCGCAGGTACAATGAGCAGTTCTTC
TRBV15	TRBJ2-7	-	-	CATSRGQGWQYF	TGTGCCACCAGCAGAGGGCAGGGATGGCAGTACTTC
TRBV6-1	TRBJ2-1	-	-	CASSEWARTSYNEQFF	TGTGCCAGCAGTGAGTGGGCCAGGACCTCCTACAATGAGCAGTTCTTC
TRBV6-6	TRBJ2-5	-	-	CASRSPPGAGWETQYF	TGTGCCAGCAGATCCCCCCCAGGGGCGGGCTGGGAGACCCAGTACTTC
TRBV5-1	TRBJ2-2	-	-	CASSLGDLPNTGELFF	TGCGCCAGCAGCTTGGGGGACTTACCGAACACCGGGGAGCTGTTTTTT
TRBV27	TRBJ2-1	-	-	CASSLTAGVVTYNEQFF	TGTGCCAGCAGTTTAACCGCAGGGGTAGTGACCTACAATGAGCAGTTCTTC
TRBV7-9	TRBJ2-5	once	-	CASSDTDSLQETQYF	TGTGCCAGCAGCGACACGGACAGTCTCCAAGAGACCCAGTACTTC
TRBV10-3	TRBJ1-1	-	-	CAISDRANTEAFF	TGTGCCATCAGTGATAGGGCAAACACTGAAGCTTTCTTT
TRBV2	TRBJ2-7	-	-	CASSDANISYEQYF	TGTGCCAGCAGTGACGCCAATATTTCCTACGAGCAGTACTTC
TRBV10-3	TRBJ1-1	-	-	CAITASSQGVITEAFF	TGTGCCATCACGGCCAGCTCACAGGGCGTGATTACTGAAGCTTTCTTT
TRBV7-6	TRBJ2-7	-	-	CASSLANTDAFYEQYF	TGTGCCAGCAGCTTAGCGAATACAGACGCATTCTACGAGCAGTACTTC
TRBV6-6	TRBJ2-7	-	TRBD2	CASNEREGLSEQYF	TGTGCCAGCAACGAGCGGGAGGGCCTTTCCGAGCAGTACTTC
TRBV5-3	TRBJ2-3	-	TRBD2	CARSSIRLAWTDTQYF	TGTGCCAGAAGCTCCATAAGACTAGCGTGGACAGATACGCAGTATTTT
TRBV18	TRBJ2-7	once	-	CASSPGTVPYEQYF	TGTGCCAGCTCACCGGGGACGGTGCCCTACGAGCAGTACTTC